This passage covers 27 T cell receptor beta chains from one sample sequenced in a study of CXCR3-negative and CXCR3-positive naive CD8 T cells. It was by 5' RACE with UMI labels that the TRB cDNA libraries were prepared. Reprocessing the 5' RACE reads, TCRdb reports a single entry for every CDR3 protein and omits DNA. Its table lists 65,000 to 95,000 distinct CDR3 sequences. The source material was naive CXCR3- CD8+ T cells from blood. Subset defined: CD45RO-CCR7+CD27+CD95- naive CD8+ T cells lacking CXCR3 (TNR3-). These receptors all come from a human donor in good health. Some clones in this sample may be carry-over from other donors' samples.

V is TRBV3-1 and J is TRBJ1-6. The V gene's germline CDR1 is LGHDT and CDR2 YNNKEL (reference sequence). The CDR3 is made up of 16 amino acids. CDR3: CASSQESGIRNSPLHF.

CDR3 sequence reads: CASSPGLAGPSKETQYF. V and J are TRBV12-3 or TRBV12-4 and TRBJ2-5; TCRdb selects TRBD2, and the lack of DNA leaves this call unchecked. The CDR3 length is 17 residues.

The chain carries TRBV3-1 and TRBJ1-1; TCRdb's assignment of TRBD1 cannot be checked, as there is no DNA. Per germline, CDR1 LGHDT and CDR2 YNNKEL (reference sequence). The CDR3 covers 16 residues. CDR3 amino acids: CASSQDRGDFFTEAFF.

This chain connects TRBV3-1 to TRBJ2-7; TCRdb's D call, TRBD1, is unchecked because there is no DNA. Germline CDR1 and CDR2: LGHDT and YNNKEL (reference sequence). The CDR3 loop spans 17 amino acids. CDR3 residues: CASSQKEQALYLREQYF.

The V call is TRBV13, the J call TRBJ2-5. There are 15 residues in the CDR3. Germline V gene lookup returns CDR1 PRHDT and CDR2 FYEKMQ (reference sequence). Here the CDR3 reads CASSFTSQPQETQYF.

The V gene is TRBV12-3 or TRBV12-4, the J gene TRBJ2-1; the TCRdb call, TRBD1, lacks DNA for checking. CDR3 length: 14 amino acids. CDR3 region: CASQAGQFLNEQFF.

The chain has TRBV20-1 and TRBJ1-3. In germline, CDR1 is DFQATT, CDR2 SNEGSKA (reference sequence). CDR3 length: 11 residues. CDR3 region: CSARQGNTIYF.

The CDR3 reads CASRGEYEQYF. This chain uses TRBV25-1 with TRBJ2-7; TCRdb lists TRBD1, though no DNA is available to test this call. The CDR3 contains 11 residues. Germline V gene data show CDR1 as MGHDK and CDR2 as SYGVNS.

The chain carries TRBV29-1 and TRBJ2-7; no DNA is available, so the TRBD1 call from TCRdb remains unchecked. The germline gives CDR1 SQVTM, CDR2 ANQGSEA. The CDR3 is 15 residues long. This chain's CDR3 is CSVLGTVLSSYEQYF.

This rearrangement joins TRBV29-1 to TRBJ2-1; the D call of TRBD2 rests on TCRdb alone, since no DNA is present to check it. Germline CDR1 is SQVTM and CDR2 is ANQGSEA. CDR3 length: 13 amino acids. The CDR3 spells CSVIAGGYNEQFF.

This sequence joins TRBV20-1 and TRBJ2-7; TCRdb's D call of TRBD2 is untestable without DNA. CDR1 and CDR2 (germline): DFQATT, SNEGSKA (reference sequence). The CDR3 covers 15 residues. Here the CDR3 reads CSARVSGGESYEQYF.

This chain connects TRBV14 to TRBJ2-1. This CDR3 has 14 residues. Germline values: CDR1 SGHDN, CDR2 FVKESK. This CDR3 is CASSQFRSYNEQFF. Variable domain in full (rest from reference TRBV14 and TRBJ2-1): EAGVTQFPSHSVIEKGQTVTLRCDPISGHDNLYWYRRVMGKEIKFLLHFVKESKQDESGMPNNRFLAERTGGTYSTLKVQPAELEDSGVYFCASSQFRSYNEQFFGPGTRLTVL.

The rearrangement uses TRBV6-2 or TRBV6-3 and TRBJ2-3; TCRdb selects TRBD1, and the lack of DNA leaves this call unchecked. CDR1 is MNHEY and CDR2 is SVGEGT in the germline V gene. The CDR3 totals 15 residues. The CDR3: CASTQGVASTDTQYF.

The gene calls are TRBV6-2 or TRBV6-3 and TRBJ2-7. The CDR3 runs to 11 residues. Looked up from germline, CDR1 is MNHEY and CDR2 is SVGEGT. CDR3: CASSSSREQYF.

The CDR3 sequence is CASSLTGENTEAFF. The V gene is TRBV5-5, the J gene TRBJ1-1; TCRdb names TRBD1, which stays unverified in the absence of DNA. Germline V lookup: CDR1 SGHKS, CDR2 YYEKEE (reference sequence). CDR3 size: 14 residues.

The chain joins TRBV9 to TRBJ2-7; TCRdb's D gene call, TRBD1, goes unchecked for lack of DNA. Germline CDR1 is SGDLS and CDR2 is YYNGEE. This CDR3 comprises 15 residues. This CDR3 reads CASSVEEGQGYEQYF. Supplemented by reference TRBV9 and TRBJ2-7, the full variable domain reads DSGVTQTPKHLITATGQRVTLRCSPRSGDLSVYWYQQSLDQGLQFLIQYYNGEERAKGNILERFSAQQFPDLHSELNLSSLELGDSALYFCASSVEEGQGYEQYFGPGTRLTVT.

The J gene is TRBJ2-1, the V gene TRBV29-1; with no DNA, the TCRdb D assignment of TRBD1 cannot be verified. The length of the CDR3 is 12 residues. Germline V gene sequence: CDR1 SQVTM, CDR2 ANQGSEA. CDR3 protein: CSGDGPGGEQFF.

The chain recombines TRBV12-3 or TRBV12-4 with TRBJ2-2; the TCRdb D gene call, TRBD1, has no DNA to confirm it. CDR3 length: 15 amino acids. The CDR3 protein is CASRVLRDRYGELFF.

The genes are TRBV5-1 and TRBJ2-7. The CDR3 contains 15 residues. In germline, CDR1 is SGHRS, CDR2 YFSETQ. The CDR3: CASSFLTRFSYEQYF.

This sequence joins TRBV4-1 and TRBJ2-1; TCRdb picks TRBD1, but there is no DNA to check that call. CDR1 is MGHRA, CDR2 YSYEKL, per germline. This CDR3 has 15 residues. This CDR3 is CASSQEAFRDNEQFF.

This chain connects TRBV28 to TRBJ2-7; the D call from TCRdb, TRBD1, cannot be confirmed without DNA. The CDR3 spans 14 residues. Germline V gene lookup returns CDR1 MDHEN and CDR2 SYDVKM. The CDR3: CASTEAGGSYEQYF.

The genes are TRBV29-1 and TRBJ2-1; checking the TCRdb D call of TRBD1 is not possible without DNA. The CDR3 loop spans 12 amino acids. Germline lookup yields CDR1 SQVTM and CDR2 ANQGSEA. The CDR3 sequence: CSVEEPGTGQFF.

This chain joins TRBV28 and TRBJ2-5. Germline loops: CDR1 MDHEN, CDR2 SYDVKM. The CDR3 consists of 12 residues. This chain's CDR3 is CASSPSGETQYF. Full variable domain (outside the CDR3, taken from reference TRBV28 and TRBJ2-5): DVKVTQSSRYLVKRTGEKVFLECVQDMDHENMFWYRQDPGLGLRLIYFSYDVKMKEKGDIPEGYSVSREKKERFSLILESASTNQTSMYLCASSPSGETQYFGPGTRLLVL.

The chain is built from TRBV6-5 and TRBJ2-7; lacking DNA, the TRBD1 call made by TCRdb goes unchecked. This CDR3 has 15 amino acids. From germline, CDR1 is MNHEY and CDR2 SVGAGI. This CDR3 reads CASSYSAGRGYEQYF.

The genes are TRBV29-1 and TRBJ1-4; TCRdb indicates TRBD1, and absent DNA this call remains unverified. Germline V gene lookup returns CDR1 SQVTM and CDR2 ANQGSEA. The length of the CDR3 is 14 residues. CDR3 protein: CSVEYFGQGEKLFF.

J is TRBJ2-3 and V is TRBV12-3 or TRBV12-4; the D call of TRBD2 rests on TCRdb alone, since no DNA is present to check it. The CDR3 length is 19 residues. The CDR3 reads CASVGGTSGGPTNTDTQYF.

The chain is built from TRBV29-1 and TRBJ2-3; the TCRdb D gene call, TRBD2, has no DNA to confirm it. This CDR3 comprises 14 residues. Germline V lookup: CDR1 SQVTM, CDR2 ANQGSEA. CDR3 residues: CSVEEAGVEDTQYF.